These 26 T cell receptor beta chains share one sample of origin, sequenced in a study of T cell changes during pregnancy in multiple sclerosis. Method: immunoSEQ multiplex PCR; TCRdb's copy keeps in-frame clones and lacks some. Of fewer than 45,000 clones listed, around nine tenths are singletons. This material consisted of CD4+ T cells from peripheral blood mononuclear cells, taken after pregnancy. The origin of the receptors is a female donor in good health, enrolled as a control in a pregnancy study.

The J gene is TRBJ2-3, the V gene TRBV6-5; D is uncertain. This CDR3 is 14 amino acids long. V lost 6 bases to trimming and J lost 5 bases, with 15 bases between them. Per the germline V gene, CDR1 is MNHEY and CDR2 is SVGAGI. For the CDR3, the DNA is TGTGCCAGCAGGCCCGAGGCTAGAGGAGATACGCAGTATTTT. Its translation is CASRPEARGDTQYF.

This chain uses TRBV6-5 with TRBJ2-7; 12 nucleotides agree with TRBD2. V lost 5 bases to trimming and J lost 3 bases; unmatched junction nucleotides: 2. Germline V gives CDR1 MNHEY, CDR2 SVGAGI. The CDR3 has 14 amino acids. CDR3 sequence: CASSPLAGGYEQYF. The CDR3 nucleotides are TGTGCCAGCAGTCCACTAGCGGGAGGCTACGAGCAGTACTTC.

The CDR3 reads CASSLSLPGGNGYTF. CDR3 DNA: TGTGCCAGCAGCTTATCTCTTCCAGGGGGCAACGGCTACACCTTC. The rearrangement joins TRBV7-8 to TRBJ1-2, with TRBD1 matching over 8 bases. This CDR3 contains 15 residues. Germline loops: CDR1 SGHVS, CDR2 FQNEAQ. V shed 2 bases and J 8 bases; nucleotides not matched to a gene: 10.

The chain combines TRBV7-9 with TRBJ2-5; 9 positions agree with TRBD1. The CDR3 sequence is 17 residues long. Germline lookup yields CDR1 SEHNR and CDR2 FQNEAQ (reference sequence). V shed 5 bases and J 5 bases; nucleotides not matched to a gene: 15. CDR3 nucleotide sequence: TGTGCCAGCAGCCCAACCCGATTGACAGGGGGAAGGGAGACCCAGTACTTC. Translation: CASSPTRLTGGRETQYF.

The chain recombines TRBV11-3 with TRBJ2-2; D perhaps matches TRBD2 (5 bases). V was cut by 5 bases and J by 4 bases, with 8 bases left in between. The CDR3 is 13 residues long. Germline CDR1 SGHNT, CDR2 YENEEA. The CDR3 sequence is CASSQRGTGELFF. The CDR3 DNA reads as TGTGCCAGCAGCCAACGGGGCACCGGGGAGCTGTTTTTT.

CDR3 DNA sequence: TGTGCCAGCAGTTCGGACAGGGTGAACACTGAAGCTTTCTTT. Protein: CASSSDRVNTEAFF. The J gene is TRBJ1-1, the V gene TRBV6-5; TRBD1 matches 8 bases. The CDR3 has 14 amino acids. Germline lookup yields CDR1 MNHEY and CDR2 SVGAGI. V was pared by 4 bases and J by 0 bases, with 1 base of the junction left unmatched.

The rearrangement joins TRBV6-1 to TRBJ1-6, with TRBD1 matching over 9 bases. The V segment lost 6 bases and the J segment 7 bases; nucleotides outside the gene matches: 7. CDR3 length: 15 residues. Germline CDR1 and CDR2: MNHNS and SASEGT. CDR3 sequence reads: CASRDQTGGNSPLHF. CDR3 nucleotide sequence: TGTGCCAGCAGGGATCAGACAGGGGGAAATTCACCCCTCCACTTT.

The CDR3 region is CASRHRPGTEEEKLFF. For the CDR3, the DNA is TGTGCCAGCAGACACAGACCTGGGACAGAAGAGGAAAAACTGTTTTTT. V gene TRBV27 combines with J gene TRBJ1-4, with TRBD1 matching 7 bases. This CDR3 contains 16 residues. CDR1 is MNHEY and CDR2 is SMNVEV in the germline V gene (reference sequence). Trimming cost V 6 bases and J 8 bases; bases outside gene matches: 15.

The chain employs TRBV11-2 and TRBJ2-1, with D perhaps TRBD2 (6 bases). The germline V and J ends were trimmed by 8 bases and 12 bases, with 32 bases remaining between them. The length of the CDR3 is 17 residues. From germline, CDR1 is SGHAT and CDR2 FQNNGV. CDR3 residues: CASRNWGVMGPSQWQFF. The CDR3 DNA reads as TGTGCCAGCCGAAATTGGGGGGTTATGGGCCCCTCGCAATGGCAGTTCTTC.

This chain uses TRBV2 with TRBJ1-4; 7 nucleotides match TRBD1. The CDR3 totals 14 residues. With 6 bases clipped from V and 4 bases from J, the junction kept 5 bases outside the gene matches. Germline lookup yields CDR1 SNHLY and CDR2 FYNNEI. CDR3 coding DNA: TGTGCCAGCAGCGGGACAGTGGTTAATGAAAAACTGTTTTTT. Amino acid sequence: CASSGTVVNEKLFF.

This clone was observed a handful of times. The CDR3 DNA reads as TGTGCCAGCAGCGCGGGACAGGGACGCTACAATGAGCAGTTCTTC. Translating it yields CASSAGQGRYNEQFF. This chain links TRBV9 with TRBJ2-1; 9 bases fit TRBD1. Per germline, CDR1 SGDLS and CDR2 YYNGEE. The CDR3 sequence is 15 residues long. The J segment lost 3 bases and the V segment lost 3 bases, leaving 4 bases of the junction unmatched.

CDR3 nucleotides: TGTGCCAGCAGTTACGCCGGGACAGGGGGTTCACCCCTCCACTTT. Translation: CASSYAGTGGSPLHF. This sequence joins TRBV6-5 and TRBJ1-6; 11 bases agree with TRBD1. The CDR3 spans 15 residues. CDR1 and CDR2 (germline): MNHEY, SVGAGI. Losses at the gene ends were 2 bases for V and 9 bases for J; bases not matched to a gene: 3.

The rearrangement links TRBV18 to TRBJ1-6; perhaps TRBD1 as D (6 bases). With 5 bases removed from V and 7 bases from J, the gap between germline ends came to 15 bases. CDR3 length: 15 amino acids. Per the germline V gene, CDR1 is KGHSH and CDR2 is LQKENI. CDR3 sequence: CASSSIQGSNSPLHF. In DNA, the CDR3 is TGTGCCAGCTCATCAATTCAGGGGTCGAATTCACCCCTCCACTTT.

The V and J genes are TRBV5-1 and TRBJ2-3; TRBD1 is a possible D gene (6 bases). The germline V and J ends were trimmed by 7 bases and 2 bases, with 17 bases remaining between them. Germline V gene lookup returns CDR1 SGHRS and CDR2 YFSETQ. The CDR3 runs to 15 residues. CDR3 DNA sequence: TGCGCCAGCCTCCGTGAGGGGGTATCCACAGATACGCAGTATTTT. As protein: CASLREGVSTDTQYF.

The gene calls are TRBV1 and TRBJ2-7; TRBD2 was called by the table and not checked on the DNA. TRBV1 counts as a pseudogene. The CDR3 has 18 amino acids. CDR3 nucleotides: TGCACCAGCAGCCAAATACCAACAACCGGGGGGGCCGGAGGCGAGCAGTACTTC. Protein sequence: CTSSQIPTTGGAGGEQYF.

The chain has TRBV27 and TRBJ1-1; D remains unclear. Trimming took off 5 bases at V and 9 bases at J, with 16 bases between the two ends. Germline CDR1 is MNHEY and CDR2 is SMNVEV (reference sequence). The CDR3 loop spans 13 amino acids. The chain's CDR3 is CASSPAARQKAFF. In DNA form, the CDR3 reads TGTGCCAGCAGTCCGGCAGCTAGGCAGAAAGCTTTCTTT.

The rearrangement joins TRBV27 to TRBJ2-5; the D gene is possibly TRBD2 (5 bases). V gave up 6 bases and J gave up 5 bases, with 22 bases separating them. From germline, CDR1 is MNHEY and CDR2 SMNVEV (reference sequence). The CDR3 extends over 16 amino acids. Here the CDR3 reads CASSLRDGRMGETQYF. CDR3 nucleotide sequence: TGTGCCAGCAGCCTCCGGGATGGCCGTATGGGGGAGACCCAGTACTTC.

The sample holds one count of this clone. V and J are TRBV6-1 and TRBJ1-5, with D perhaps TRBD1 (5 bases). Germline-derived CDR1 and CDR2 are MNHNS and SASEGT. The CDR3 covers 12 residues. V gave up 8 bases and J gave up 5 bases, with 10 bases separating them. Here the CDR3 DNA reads TGTGCCAGCCAGGAGGGGTATCAGCCCCAGCATTTT. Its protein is CASQEGYQPQHF.

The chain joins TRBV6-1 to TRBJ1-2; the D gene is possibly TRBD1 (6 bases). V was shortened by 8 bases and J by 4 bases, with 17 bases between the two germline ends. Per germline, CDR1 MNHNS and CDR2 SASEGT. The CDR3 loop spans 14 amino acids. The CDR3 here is CASSPGGLGYGYTF. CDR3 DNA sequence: TGTGCCAGCTCCCCGGGGGGCCTCGGCTATGGCTACACCTTC.

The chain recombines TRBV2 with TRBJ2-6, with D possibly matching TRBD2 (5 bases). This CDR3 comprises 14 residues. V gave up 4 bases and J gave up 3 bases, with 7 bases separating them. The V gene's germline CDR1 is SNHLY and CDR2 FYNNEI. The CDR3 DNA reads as TGTGCCAGCAGTGCGGGGAGTGGGGCCAACGTCCTGACTTTC. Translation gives CASSAGSGANVLTF.

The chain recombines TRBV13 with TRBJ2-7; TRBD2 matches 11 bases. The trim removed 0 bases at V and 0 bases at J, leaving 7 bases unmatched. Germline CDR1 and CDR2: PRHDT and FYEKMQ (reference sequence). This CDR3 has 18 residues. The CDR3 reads CASSLGSSGRFYSYEQYF. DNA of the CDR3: TGTGCCAGCAGCTTAGGATCTAGCGGGAGGTTCTACTCCTACGAGCAGTACTTC.

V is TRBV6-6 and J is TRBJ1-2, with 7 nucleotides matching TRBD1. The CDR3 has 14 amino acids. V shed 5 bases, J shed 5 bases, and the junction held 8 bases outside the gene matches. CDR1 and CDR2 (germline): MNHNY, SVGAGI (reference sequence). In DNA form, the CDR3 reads TGTGCCAGCAGTCGCCCGGGACAGCTTTATGGCTACACCTTC. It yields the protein CASSRPGQLYGYTF.

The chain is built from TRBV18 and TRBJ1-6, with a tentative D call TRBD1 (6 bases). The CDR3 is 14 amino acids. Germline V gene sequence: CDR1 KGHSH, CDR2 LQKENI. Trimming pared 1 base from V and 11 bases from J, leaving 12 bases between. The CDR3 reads CASSPQTGTPPLHF. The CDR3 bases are TGTGCCAGCTCACCACAGACAGGTACCCCACCCCTCCACTTT. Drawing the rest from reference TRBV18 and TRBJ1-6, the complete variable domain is NAGVMQNPRHLVRRRGQEARLRCSPMKGHSHVYWYRQLPEEGLKFMVYLQKENIIDESGMPKERFSAEFPKEGPSILRIQQVVRGDSAAYFCASSPQTGTPPLHFGNGTRLTVT.

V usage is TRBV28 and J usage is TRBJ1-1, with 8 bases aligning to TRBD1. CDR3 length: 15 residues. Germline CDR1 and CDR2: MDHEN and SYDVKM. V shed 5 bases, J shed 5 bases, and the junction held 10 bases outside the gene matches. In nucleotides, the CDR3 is TGTGCCAGCAGTCCCCCCAGGGGGCAGTTGACTGAAGCTTTCTTT. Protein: CASSPPRGQLTEAFF.

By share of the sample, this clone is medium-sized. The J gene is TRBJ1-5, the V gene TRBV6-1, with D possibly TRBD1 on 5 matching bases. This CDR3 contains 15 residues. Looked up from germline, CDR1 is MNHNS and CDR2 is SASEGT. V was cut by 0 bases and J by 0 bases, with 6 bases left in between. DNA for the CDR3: TGTGCCAGCAGTGAAGCGGGGCATAGCAATCAGCCCCAGCATTTT. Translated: CASSEAGHSNQPQHF.

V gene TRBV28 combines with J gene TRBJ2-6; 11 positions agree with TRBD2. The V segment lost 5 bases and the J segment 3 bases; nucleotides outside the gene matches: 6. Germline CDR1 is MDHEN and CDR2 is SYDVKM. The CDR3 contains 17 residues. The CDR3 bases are TGTGCCAGCAGTCCTTTAGCGGGAGGGTTTGGGGCCAACGTCCTGACTTTC. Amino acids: CASSPLAGGFGANVLTF. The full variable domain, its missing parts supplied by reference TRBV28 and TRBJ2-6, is DVKVTQSSRYLVKRTGEKVFLECVQDMDHENMFWYRQDPGLGLRLIYFSYDVKMKEKGDIPEGYSVSREKKERFSLILESASTNQTSMYLCASSPLAGGFGANVLTFGAGSRLTVL.